One and the same sample provided the 29 T cell receptor beta chains below, sequenced in a study of PD-L1 blockade in urothelial cancer. Sequencing was performed with immunoSEQ multiplex PCR; in TCRdb, only in-frame clones are kept and a portion is missing. The sample lists about 70,000 clones; around 80% were seen once. The sequencing here drew on PBMCs, taken around atezolizumab (anti-PD-L1) treatment. The receptors come from a man aged 65 to 85 with urothelial cancer.

The chain links TRBV10-2 to TRBJ2-7; D perhaps matches TRBD2 (5 bases). With 8 bases removed from V and 2 bases from J, the gap between germline ends came to 16 bases. The CDR3 contains 14 residues. Looked up from germline, CDR1 is WSHSY and CDR2 is SAAADI. DNA of the CDR3: TGCGCCAGCGAAGGGAGTTCGGAACCCTACGAGCAGTACTTC. Its protein is CASEGSSEPYEQYF.

This chain uses TRBV7-8 with TRBJ2-1; 9 bases agree with TRBD2. CDR3 size: 18 residues. The V segment lost 1 base and the J segment 5 bases; nucleotides outside the gene matches: 12. CDR1 and CDR2 (germline): SGHVS, FQNEAQ. The CDR3 sequence: CASSLDTILAGFHNEQFF. DNA of the CDR3: TGTGCCAGCAGCTTAGATACCATACTAGCGGGTTTTCACAATGAGCAGTTCTTC. The entire variable domain, with the rest obtained from reference TRBV7-8 and TRBJ2-1, is as follows: GAGVSQSPRYKVAKRGQDVALRCDPISGHVSLFWYQQALGQGPEFLTYFQNEAQLDKSGLPSDRFFAERPEGSVSTLKIQRTQQEDSAVYLCASSLDTILAGFHNEQFFGPGTRLTVL.

This sequence joins TRBV28 and TRBJ2-7, with D maybe TRBD2 (6 bases). Trimming took 6 bases from V and 2 from J, leaving 14 bases between them. The length of the CDR3 is 14 residues. Germline V lookup: CDR1 MDHEN, CDR2 SYDVKM. The CDR3 loop reads CASSSGGTPYEQYF. CDR3 sequence (DNA): TGTGCCAGCAGCTCCGGGGGTACGCCCTACGAGCAGTACTTC.

V and J are TRBV28 and TRBJ1-5; TRBD1 matches at 8 bases. In germline, CDR1 is MDHEN, CDR2 SYDVKM. This CDR3 has 15 amino acids. With 4 bases clipped from V and 1 base from J, the junction kept 3 bases outside the gene matches. The CDR3 loop is CASSSGQASNQPQHF. The DNA for the CDR3 is TGTGCCAGCAGTTCGGGACAGGCGAGCAATCAGCCCCAGCATTTT. The whole variable domain, filled in from reference TRBV28 and TRBJ1-5, reads DVKVTQSSRYLVKRTGEKVFLECVQDMDHENMFWYRQDPGLGLRLIYFSYDVKMKEKGDIPEGYSVSREKKERFSLILESASTNQTSMYLCASSSGQASNQPQHFGDGTRLSIL.

Of note for this clone: Other DNA sequences in the same sample also yield this CDR3. The chain joins TRBV5-1 to TRBJ2-1; D is possibly TRBD2 (6 bases). This CDR3 has 13 residues. Germline CDR1 reads SGHRS; CDR2 reads YFSETQ. The ends were cut back, 4 bases at V and 7 bases at J, with 12 bases in the middle. The CDR3 nucleotides are TGCGCCAGCAGCCCCGGACTAACGAATGAGCAGTTCTTC. Protein product: CASSPGLTNEQFF.

J is TRBJ1-1 and V is TRBV5-1; 9 bases are shared with TRBD1. CDR1 and CDR2 (germline): SGHRS, YFSETQ. J was trimmed by 1 base and V by 4 bases; bases with no gene match: 5. The CDR3 spans 15 residues. Here the CDR3 DNA reads TGCGCCAGCAGCCTAACAGGGGGCGCGAACACTGAAGCTTTCTTT. Its protein product is CASSLTGGANTEAFF.

The chain carries TRBV5-1 and TRBJ2-7; 9 bases map to TRBD2. V shed 4 bases, J shed 1 base, and the junction held 6 bases outside the gene matches. CDR3 length: 15 amino acids. Germline V gives CDR1 SGHRS, CDR2 YFSETQ. In nucleotides, the CDR3 is TGCGCCAGCAGCCTGACTAGCGGAAGGTCCTACGAGCAGTACTTC. Amino acids: CASSLTSGRSYEQYF.

This rearrangement joins TRBV4-1 to TRBJ2-4; TRBD1 might be the D (5 bases). Germline V gene sequence: CDR1 MGHRA, CDR2 YSYEKL. The CDR3 runs 15 residues. The germline V and J ends were trimmed by 0 bases and 6 bases, with 12 bases remaining between them. CDR3 in amino acids: CASSQETRVGNIQYF. CDR3 coding DNA: TGCGCCAGCAGCCAAGAAACCAGGGTGGGAAACATTCAGTACTTC.

The CDR3 loop reads CASSEAQESNTEAFF. CDR3 DNA: TGTGCCAGCAGTGAAGCCCAGGAATCGAACACTGAAGCTTTCTTT. This chain links TRBV2 with TRBJ1-1, with no clear D. This CDR3 contains 15 residues. V shed 0 bases and J shed 1 base, with 9 bases lying between them. Germline V gene lookup returns CDR1 SNHLY and CDR2 FYNNEI.

Written as DNA, the CDR3 is TGTGCCACCAGCAGAGGTTCGGGAGGGGGACAAGAGACCCAGTACTTC. Encoded protein: CATSRGSGGGQETQYF. V and J are TRBV15 and TRBJ2-5; 8 bases match TRBD2. CDR1 and CDR2 (germline): LNHNV, YYDKDF (reference sequence). V gave up 1 base and J gave up 2 bases; unmatched junction bases: 6. This CDR3 is 16 amino acids long.

This chain joins TRBV10-3 and TRBJ2-4; D may be TRBD2 (5 bases). The CDR3 has 13 amino acids. With 2 bases removed from V and 8 bases from J, the gap between germline ends came to 10 bases. CDR1 and CDR2 from the germline V gene are ENHRY and SYGVKD. The CDR3 loop is CAISEPGRDIQYF. CDR3 bases: TGTGCCATCAGTGAGCCCGGGCGGGACATTCAGTACTTC.

The chain carries TRBV4-2 and TRBJ1-4, with 11 bases lining up with TRBD1. CDR3 length: 15 amino acids. Germline V CDR1 and CDR2: LGHNA, YNFKEQ. With V trimmed by 6 bases and J by 7 bases, 7 bases remained unmatched. The CDR3 is CASRSGGQGGEKLFF. The DNA of the CDR3 is TGTGCCAGCAGATCTGGGGGACAGGGGGGTGAAAAACTGTTTTTT.

This clone has more than one count but fewer than ten. The J gene is TRBJ1-1, the V gene TRBV7-2; possibly TRBD1 for D (5 bases). Germline CDR1 and CDR2: SGHTA and FQGNSA. CDR3 length equals 13 residues. V was shortened by 2 bases and J by 8 bases, with 12 bases between the two germline ends. The DNA for the CDR3 is TGTGCCAGCAGCTTAAAACGGGACTGGGAAGCTTTCTTT. It yields the protein CASSLKRDWEAFF.

V and J are TRBV5-1 and TRBJ2-1; 7 bases agree with TRBD1. The CDR3 is 14 residues long. Germline CDR1 SGHRS, CDR2 YFSETQ. Germline trimming cut 4 bases from V and 0 bases from J; bases unmatched to any gene: 1. Written as DNA, the CDR3 is TGCGCCAGCAGCCGGACAGGCTCCTACAATGAGCAGTTCTTC. Protein: CASSRTGSYNEQFF.

The chain links TRBV29-1 to TRBJ2-1, with 12 bases fitting TRBD2. CDR1 and CDR2 from the germline V gene are SQVTM and ANQGSEA. The CDR3 runs to 16 residues. The V segment lost 6 bases and the J segment 2 bases; nucleotides outside the gene matches: 8. CDR3 DNA sequence: TGCAGCGTGGACTTGACTAGCGGGAGAGCCTACAATGAGCAGTTCTTC. Translating it yields CSVDLTSGRAYNEQFF.

V is TRBV6-1 and J is TRBJ2-7; tentative D call: TRBD2 (6 bases). The CDR3 length is 15 residues. Germline CDR1 reads MNHNS; CDR2 reads SASEGT. V shed 7 bases and J shed 0 bases, with 16 bases lying between them. In nucleotides, the CDR3 is TGTGCCAGCACCCGGGAGTGGGGGAGCTCCTACGAGCAGTACTTC. This translates into CASTREWGSSYEQYF.

The genes are TRBV11-2 and TRBJ2-1; 10 bases are shared with TRBD2. This CDR3 is 14 amino acids long. Germline V gene sequence: CDR1 SGHAT, CDR2 FQNNGV. After removal of 5 bases from V and 9 bases from J, the junction contained 7 bases not matched to a gene. The chain's CDR3 is CASSQAGGPSEQFF. The CDR3 coding sequence is TGTGCCAGCAGCCAAGCGGGAGGGCCGAGTGAGCAGTTCTTC.

J is TRBJ2-4 and V is TRBV28; TRBD2 matches at 9 bases. Germline lookup yields CDR1 MDHEN and CDR2 SYDVKM. The junction had 4 bases not matched to a gene; V was cut back by 1 base and J by 3 bases. This CDR3 spans 16 amino acids. CDR3 sequence: CASSLFGGRDKNIQYF. CDR3 bases: TGTGCCAGCAGTTTATTCGGCGGGAGGGACAAAAACATTCAGTACTTC.

For the CDR3, the DNA is TGTGCCAGTAGTACCACAGGGGGCACCAATCAGCCCCAGCATTTT. This encodes CASSTTGGTNQPQHF. The J gene is TRBJ1-5, the V gene TRBV19, with 9 nucleotides matching TRBD1. Germline CDR1 reads LNHDA; CDR2 reads SQIVND (reference sequence). This CDR3 contains 15 residues. V shed 4 bases, J shed 3 bases, and the junction held 4 bases outside the gene matches.

This rearrangement joins TRBV9 to TRBJ2-3, with 7 bases aligning to TRBD1. With 4 bases clipped from V and 1 base from J, the junction kept 3 bases outside the gene matches. The CDR3 loop spans 14 amino acids. The germline CDR1 and CDR2 sequences are SGDLS and YYNGEE. The CDR3 sequence: CASSLGGGTDTQYF. The DNA for the CDR3 is TGTGCCAGCAGCTTAGGGGGCGGCACAGATACGCAGTATTTT.

The genes are TRBV18 and TRBJ1-4, with TRBD1 identical over 10 bases. Germline CDR1 and CDR2: KGHSH and LQKENI. V was pared by 1 base and J by 4 bases, with 6 bases of the junction left unmatched. This CDR3 comprises 17 residues. Here the CDR3 reads CASSPRMGTGVNEKLFF. The CDR3 DNA reads as TGTGCCAGCTCACCACGGATGGGGACAGGGGTTAATGAAAAACTGTTTTTT.

The genes are TRBV6-5 and TRBJ1-1, with D possibly being TRBD1 (6 bases). V dropped 11 bases and J dropped 7 bases, with 14 bases sitting between them. This CDR3 region has 11 residues. CDR1 MNHEY and CDR2 SVGAGI come from the germline V gene. CDR3 loop: CAAYRVGEAFF. In nucleotides, the CDR3 is TGTGCCGCCTACAGGGTAGGTGAAGCTTTCTTT.

The chain carries TRBV28 and TRBJ2-3; 8 bases are a match to TRBD2. J was trimmed by 0 bases and V by 6 bases; bases with no gene match: 5. CDR3 length equals 15 residues. CDR1 and CDR2 from the germline V gene are MDHEN and SYDVKM. This CDR3 reads CASSGGDSSTDTQYF. Written as DNA, the CDR3 is TGTGCCAGCAGCGGGGGGGACTCTAGCACAGATACGCAGTATTTT.

The chain recombines TRBV5-1 with TRBJ2-1; 13 bases are shared with TRBD2. The germline V gene has CDR1 SGHRS and CDR2 YFSETQ. The CDR3 consists of 17 residues. Trimming at V came to 4 bases and at J to 2 bases, leaving 6 bases not matched to a gene. Written as DNA, the CDR3 is TGCGCCAGCAGCCTTTCGACTAGCGGGAGGACCTACAATGAGCAGTTCTTC. This sequence encodes CASSLSTSGRTYNEQFF.

Only a few counts were recorded for this clone. V usage is TRBV19 and J usage is TRBJ2-1; 7 bases are a match to TRBD2. Trimming cost V 4 bases and J 0 bases; bases outside gene matches: 9. Germline CDR1 reads LNHDA; CDR2 reads SQIVND (reference sequence). This CDR3 is built from 17 residues. CDR3 loop: CASSRPSGGSSYNEQFF. In nucleotides, the CDR3 is TGTGCCAGTAGTAGACCTAGCGGAGGAAGCTCCTACAATGAGCAGTTCTTC.

The rearrangement links TRBV10-1 to TRBJ2-7; weak D call: TRBD2 (5 bases). The germline V and J ends were trimmed by 0 bases and 5 bases, with 8 bases remaining between them. Germline CDR1 reads WNHNN; CDR2 reads SYGVQD (reference sequence). This CDR3 is built from 13 residues. The CDR3 nucleotides are TGCGCCAGCAGTGAGTCATGGGGAGACGAGCAGTACTTC. Amino acid sequence: CASSESWGDEQYF.

The chain has TRBV27 and TRBJ2-3, with 9 bases fitting TRBD2. Trimming at V came to 5 bases and at J to 4 bases, leaving 13 bases not matched to a gene. There are 17 residues in the CDR3. Per the germline V gene, CDR1 is MNHEY and CDR2 is SMNVEV (reference sequence). CDR3 protein: CASSPLPQGLAADTQYF. For the CDR3, the DNA is TGTGCCAGCAGTCCGCTACCTCAGGGACTAGCTGCAGATACGCAGTATTTT.

V and J are TRBV7-2 and TRBJ2-1; 10 bases fit TRBD2. The V gene end was trimmed by 1 base and the J gene end by 12 bases; junction bases not matched to a gene: 9. Germline V gene sequence: CDR1 SGHTA, CDR2 FQGNSA. The CDR3 covers 15 residues. Written as DNA, the CDR3 is TGTGCCAGCAGCTTAGGCGTTCTAGCGGGAGTCGCGCAGTTCTTC. Encoded protein: CASSLGVLAGVAQFF.

The chain links TRBV7-6 to TRBJ2-7; weak D call: TRBD2 (6 bases). V was clipped by 1 base and J by 5 bases, with 15 bases between them. Germline V gives CDR1 SGHVS, CDR2 FNYEAQ. CDR3 length: 15 amino acids. The DNA for the CDR3 is TGTGCCAGCAGCTTAGGCCCCGGGGGTACCAACGAGCAGTACTTC. Amino acids: CASSLGPGGTNEQYF.